This TCR beta chain was captured by sequencing in a study of blood T cell repertoires in COVID-19. Study as a whole: The study drew acute and convalescent COVID-19 samples from the United States, Italy and Spain.

The CDR3 runs to 13 residues. V trimming: 6 bases; J trimming: 10 bases; junction bases outside the gene matches: 6. From germline, CDR1 is KGHDR and CDR2 SFDVKD. Original data processing: Reference gene primer amplification yielded estimated nucleated cell counts. Here immunoSEQ multiplex PCR was the method, and the copy in TCRdb shows in-frame clones only, minus some. Clone size and the V and J calls come from that table; the DNA yielded D and trimming. Of around 300,000 clones in the sample, 70% to 90% were seen once. The sequence came from a human donor in a cohort sampled during active COVID-19. The sample was peripheral blood. The gene calls are TRBV24-1 and TRBJ1-1; TRBD1 matches at 11 bases. In DNA, the CDR3 is TGTGCCACCAGTAAAACCGGGACAGGGGGAGCTTTCTTT. This encodes CATSKTGTGGAFF.